This T cell receptor (beta chain) was recovered during a study of cytotoxic CD8 clonotypes in ibrutinib-treated CLL. Overall study: Median treatment time before response sampling was over ten months, range 6 to 36. General study points: A rise in clonality was seen at ibrutinib response, and a fall back toward baseline was seen at progression. Exceeding age-matched healthy donors, baseline clonality also tracked the counts of circulating CD8+ T cells.

The germline V gene has CDR1 SGHVS and CDR2 FQNEAQ. The CDR3 has 15 amino acids. The ends were cut back, 3 bases at V and 4 bases at J, with 12 bases in the middle. The method was immunoSEQ multiplex PCR; TCRdb's version includes in-frame clones alone and lacks a portion of them. The data show about 180,000 clones, with 70% to 85% seen just once and about 4.3% held by the top ten. A note on this clone: Its target is not known.

About 2 micrograms of genomic DNA, which was extracted from cryopreserved PBMCs, served as the material used for the TCR beta libraries. The clonotype was recovered from a human donor with chronic lymphocytic leukemia. The sequenced sample was PBMCs, obtained after 24 months of ibrutinib treatment. This chain connects TRBV7-8 to TRBJ2-2; perhaps TRBD1 as D (5 bases). CDR3 in amino acids: CASSFGRTFTGELFF. Written as DNA, the CDR3 is TGTGCCAGCAGCTTTGGCCGGACATTCACCGGGGAGCTGTTTTTT.